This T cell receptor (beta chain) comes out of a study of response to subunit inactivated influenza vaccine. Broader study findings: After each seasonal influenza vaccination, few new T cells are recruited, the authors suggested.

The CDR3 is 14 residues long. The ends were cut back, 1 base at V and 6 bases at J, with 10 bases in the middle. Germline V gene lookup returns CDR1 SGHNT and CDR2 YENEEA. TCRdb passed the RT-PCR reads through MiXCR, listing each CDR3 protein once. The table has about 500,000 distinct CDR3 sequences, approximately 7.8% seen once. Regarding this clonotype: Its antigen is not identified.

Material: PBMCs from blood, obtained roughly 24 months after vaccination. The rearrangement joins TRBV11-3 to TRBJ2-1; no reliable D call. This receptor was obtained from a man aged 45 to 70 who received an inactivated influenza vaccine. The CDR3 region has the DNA TGTGCCAGCAGCTTAGGGGGTGATCGCAATGAGCAGTTCTTC. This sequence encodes CASSLGGDRNEQFF.